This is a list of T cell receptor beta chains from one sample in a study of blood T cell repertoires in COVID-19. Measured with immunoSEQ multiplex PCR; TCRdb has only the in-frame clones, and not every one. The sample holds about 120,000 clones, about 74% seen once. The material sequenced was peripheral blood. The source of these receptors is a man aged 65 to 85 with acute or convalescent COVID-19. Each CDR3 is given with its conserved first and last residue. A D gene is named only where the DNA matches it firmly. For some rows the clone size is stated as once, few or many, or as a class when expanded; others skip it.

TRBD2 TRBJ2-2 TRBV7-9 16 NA TGTGCCAGCAGCTTATTGGGACTAGCGAATTCGGGGGAGCTGTTTTTT CASSLLGLANSGELFF
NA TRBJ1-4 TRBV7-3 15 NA TGTGCCAGCAGCACGACAGCCGCAACTAATGAAAAACTGTTTTTT CASSTTAATNEKLFF
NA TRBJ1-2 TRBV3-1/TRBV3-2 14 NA TGTGCCAGCAGCCAAGAACAGAGCTCCTATGGCTACACCTTC CASSQEQSSYGYTF
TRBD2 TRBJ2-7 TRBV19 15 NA TGTGCCAGTAGTATCCAGGGGACTAGGGACTACGAGCAGTACTTC CASSIQGTRDYEQYF
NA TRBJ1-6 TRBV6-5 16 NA TGTGCCAGCAGTTACTCTCCGGTAGATTATAATTCACCCCTCCACTTT CASSYSPVDYNSPLHF
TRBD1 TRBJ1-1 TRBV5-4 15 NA TGTGCCAGCAGCGGGCGGACAGGGGGTATCACTGAAGCTTTCTTT CASSGRTGGITEAFF
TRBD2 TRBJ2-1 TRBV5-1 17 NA TGCGCCAGCAGCCTACGGGGACTAGAAGCGGTATACAATGAGCAGTTCTTC CASSLRGLEAVYNEQFF
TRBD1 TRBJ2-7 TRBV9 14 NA TGTGCCAGCAGCGTCCAGGGGGAAAGCTACGAGCAGTACTTC CASSVQGESYEQYF
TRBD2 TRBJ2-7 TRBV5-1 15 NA TGCGCCAGCAGCTTAGTTTCCAGCGGGAACTACGAGCAGTACTTC CASSLVSSGNYEQYF
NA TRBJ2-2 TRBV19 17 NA TGTGCCAGCTCCGATCTCAGGGGCAGCGCGAACACCGGGGAGCTGTTTTTT CASSDLRGSANTGELFF
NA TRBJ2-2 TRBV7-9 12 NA TGTGCCAGCCGAGGGAACACCGGGGAGCTGTTTTTT CASRGNTGELFF
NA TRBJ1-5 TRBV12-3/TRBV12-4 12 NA TGTGCCAGCAGTCGCCGAGGTCAGCCCCAGCATTTT CASSRRGQPQHF
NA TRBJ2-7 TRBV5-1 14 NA TGCGCCAGCAGCTCGGGCGGGGGCCTCTACGAGCAGTACTTC CASSSGGGLYEQYF
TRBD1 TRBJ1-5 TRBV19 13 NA TGTGCCAGTAATGGGGACAGGGGAGGGGCCCAGCATTTT CASNGDRGGAQHF
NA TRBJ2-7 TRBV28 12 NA TGTGTCATAGCCAGTGGTCGAAGAGAGCAGTACTTC CVIASGRREQYF
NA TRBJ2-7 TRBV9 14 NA TGTGCCAGCAGCGTAGGAGGGAGAACAGTCGAGCAGTACTTC CASSVGGRTVEQYF
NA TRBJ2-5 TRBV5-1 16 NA TGCGCCAGCAGCCGTAGCGCGCCCCCACTCCAAGAGACCCAGTACTTC CASSRSAPPLQETQYF
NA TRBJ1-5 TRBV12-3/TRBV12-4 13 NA TGTGCCAGCAGTCCTCGAACGCTGCGGCCCCAGCATTTT CASSPRTLRPQHF
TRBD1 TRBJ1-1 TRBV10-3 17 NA TGTGCCATCAGTGAGTCAGGGGTGACAGGGTGGAACACTGAAGCTTTCTTT CAISESGVTGWNTEAFF
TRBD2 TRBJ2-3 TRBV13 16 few TGTGCCAGCAGCGGGGGAACTAGCGGAGGCACAGATACGCAGTATTTT CASSGGTSGGTDTQYF
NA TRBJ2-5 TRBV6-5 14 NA TGTGCCAGTGGTATGCAGGGGCACCAAGAGACCCAGTACTTC CASGMQGHQETQYF
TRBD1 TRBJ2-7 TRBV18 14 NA TGTGCCAGCTCACAGGGACAGGGGAGAGGTGAGCAGTACTTC CASSQGQGRGEQYF
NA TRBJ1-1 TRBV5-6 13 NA TGTGCCAGCAGCTTGGGAGATAACACTGAAGCTTTCTTT CASSLGDNTEAFF
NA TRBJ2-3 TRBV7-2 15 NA TGTGCCAGCAGCTTAGCGCTCGGGATTTCAGATACGCAGTATTTT CASSLALGISDTQYF
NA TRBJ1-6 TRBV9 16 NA TGTGCCAGCATCCTCGCGGGGCTCTCCTATAATTCACCCCTCCACTTT CASILAGLSYNSPLHF
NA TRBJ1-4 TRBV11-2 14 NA TGTGCCAGCAGCTTCCAGGGAGGAGGGGAAAAACTGTTTTTT CASSFQGGGEKLFF
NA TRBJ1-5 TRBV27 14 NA TGTGCCAGCAGCTACCGGGACACTAGACAGCCCCAGCATTTT CASSYRDTRQPQHF
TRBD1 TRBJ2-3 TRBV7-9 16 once TGTGCCAGCAGCTTAGATATAGGGACAGGGGGAGATACGCAGTATTTT CASSLDIGTGGDTQYF
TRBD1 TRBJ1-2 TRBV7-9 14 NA TGTGCCAGCAATACCGGGACAGGGCTCTCTGGCTACACCTTC CASNTGTGLSGYTF
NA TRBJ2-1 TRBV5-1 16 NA TGCGCCAGCAGCGCCCCGGAGGGGCCACTATTCAATGAGCAGTTCTTC CASSAPEGPLFNEQFF
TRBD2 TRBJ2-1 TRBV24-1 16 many TGTGCCACCAGTGATTCCGGGACTAGCGGCTACAATGAGCAGTTCTTC CATSDSGTSGYNEQFF
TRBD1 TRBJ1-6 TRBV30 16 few TGTGCCTGGAGTGTTGGGACAGGGGGCGTAAGTTCACCCCTCCACTTT CAWSVGTGGVSSPLHF
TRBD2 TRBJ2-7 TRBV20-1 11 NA TGCAGTGTTTCCAGGGAGGGCGAGCAGTACTTC CSVSREGEQYF
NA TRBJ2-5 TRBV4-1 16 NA TGCGCCAGCAGCCAGCAGGTACGGCGGGGCGGAGAGACCCAGTACTTC CASSQQVRRGGETQYF
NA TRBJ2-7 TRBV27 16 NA TGTGCCAGCAGTTTACGGTTCGGGGGGCAAGGGTACGAGCAGTACTTC CASSLRFGGQGYEQYF
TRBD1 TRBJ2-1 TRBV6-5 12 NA TGTGCCAGCAGTTCATTAGGACAGGGGGAGTTCTTC CASSSLGQGEFF
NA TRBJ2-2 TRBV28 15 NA TGTGCCAGCAGTTTAGGTCAGGGGAACACCGGGGAGCTGTTTTTT CASSLGQGNTGELFF
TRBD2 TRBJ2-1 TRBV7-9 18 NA TGTGCCAGCAGCGCTTCCCCCTCGACTAGCAGCCGGGCCGATGAGCAGTTCTTC CASSASPSTSSRADEQFF
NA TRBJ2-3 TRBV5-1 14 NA TGCGCCAGCAGGGAGGGGACAGCCACAGATACGCAGTATTTT CASREGTATDTQYF
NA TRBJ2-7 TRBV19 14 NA TGTGCCAAACCGGACACCCAGAGCTCCTACGAGCAGTACTTC CAKPDTQSSYEQYF
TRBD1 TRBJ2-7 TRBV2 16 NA TGTGCCAGCAGTGAAGGAGGGACAGAGAATAGCTACGAGCAGTACTTC CASSEGGTENSYEQYF
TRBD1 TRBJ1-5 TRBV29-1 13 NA TGCAGCGTTGTAGGGACAGGGGGTCAGCCCCAGCATTTT CSVVGTGGQPQHF
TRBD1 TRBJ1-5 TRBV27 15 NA TGTGCCAGCAGTTTAAGGGGGACAGATAATCAGCCCCAGCATTTT CASSLRGTDNQPQHF
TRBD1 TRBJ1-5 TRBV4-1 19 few TGCGCCAGCAGCCCAGCCGACCTTCTGACAGGGGTCGTTGAGGAGCCCCAGCATTTT CASSPADLLTGVVEEPQHF
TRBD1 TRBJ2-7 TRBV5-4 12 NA TGTGCCAGCAGCGGGACAGCCTACGAGCAGTACTTC CASSGTAYEQYF
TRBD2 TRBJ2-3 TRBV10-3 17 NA TGTGCCATCAGTGCAATCGGGGTAGCGGGATTGGTAGATACGCAGTATTTT CAISAIGVAGLVDTQYF
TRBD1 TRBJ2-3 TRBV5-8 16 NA TGTGCCAGCAGCGGATGGGGCAGGGGGCAAGGAGATACGCAGTATTTT CASSGWGRGQGDTQYF
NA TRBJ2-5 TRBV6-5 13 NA TGTGCCAGCAGTTACTCGTCGGGAAAGACCCAGTACTTC CASSYSSGKTQYF
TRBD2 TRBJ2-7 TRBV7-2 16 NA TGTGCCAGCAGCCTGCGGGCGGGAGGGCCGGCTTACGAGCAGTACTTC CASSLRAGGPAYEQYF
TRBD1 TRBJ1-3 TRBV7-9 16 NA TGTGCCAGCAGCTTGGCGACAGGGAATACAGGAAACACCATATATTTT CASSLATGNTGNTIYF
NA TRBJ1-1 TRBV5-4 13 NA TGTGCCAGCAGCTCACTTGATCTCACTGAAGCTTTCTTT CASSSLDLTEAFF
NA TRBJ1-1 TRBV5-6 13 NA TGTGCCAGCAGCAAACGAGTGAACACTGAAGCTTTCTTT CASSKRVNTEAFF
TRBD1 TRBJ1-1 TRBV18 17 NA TGTGCCAGCTCACCACGAGCAGGGGGGACGAGTAACACTGAAGCTTTCTTT CASSPRAGGTSNTEAFF
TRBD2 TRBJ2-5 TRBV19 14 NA TGTGCCAGTAGTATGGGGGGGTACCAAGAGACCCAGTACTTC CASSMGGYQETQYF
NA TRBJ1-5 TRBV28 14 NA TGTGCCAGCAGTTTAACGGACAGTAATCAGCCCCAGCATTTT CASSLTDSNQPQHF